This TCR beta chain was profiled in a study of patients and donors after allogeneic stem cell transplantation. The germline V gene has CDR1 SGHNT and CDR2 YYREEE (reference sequence). The CDR3 has 15 residues. The J segment lost 8 bases and the V segment lost 10 bases, leaving 14 bases of the junction unmatched. Using its own MiXCR run on the RT-PCR reads, TCRdb lists one record per CDR3 protein. The repertoire holds hundreds of thousands of distinct CDR3 sequences, less than 15% seen once, with 11% in the top ten. The receptor's source is a human donor who was either an allogeneic HSCT recipient or a stem cell or donor lymphocyte infusion donor (not recorded which). It is not recorded whose cells these are; they may come from a transplant donor. Sequencing input: blood, either unsorted or a sorted T cell fraction (not recorded which). V gene TRBV5-4 combines with J gene TRBJ1-6; 8 bases match TRBD1. The CDR3 DNA follows: TGTGCCTACGCCCCGGGGGACAGGCCCGATTCACCCCTCCACTTT. It yields the protein CAYAPGDRPDSPLHF.